The 21 T cell receptor beta chains given below trace back to one sample, sequenced in a study of blood T cell repertoires in COVID-19. Libraries were prepared by immunoSEQ multiplex PCR; TCRdb keeps only in-frame clonotypes and omits some of them. The sample has about 300,000 clones, around four fifths seen once. Sequenced input: peripheral blood. These receptors were taken from a woman in her fifties or sixties with acute or convalescent COVID-19.

The chain has TRBV6-4 and TRBJ1-6; weak D call: TRBD1 (6 bases). This CDR3 comprises 15 residues. The V gene lost 6 bases and the J gene lost 4 bases, with 13 bases spanning the gap. From germline, CDR1 is MRHNA and CDR2 SNTAGT. The DNA for the CDR3 is TGTGCCAGCAGGGGAGACAGGACTTATAATTCACCCCTCCACTTT. It yields the protein CASRGDRTYNSPLHF.

J is TRBJ1-4 and V is TRBV7-2; D remains ambiguous. Germline CDR1 and CDR2: SGHTA and FQGNSA. V was pared by 8 bases and J by 6 bases, with 16 bases between. The CDR3 is 14 residues long. The CDR3 protein is CASRAGLSYEKLFF. Written as DNA, the CDR3 is TGTGCCAGCCGCGCGGGTTTAAGCTATGAAAAACTGTTTTTT.

J is TRBJ2-1 and V is TRBV6-2 or TRBV6-3, with 11 bases identical to TRBD2. The CDR3 runs to 16 residues. V lost 2 bases and J lost 4; bases outside the gene matches: 4. Looked up from germline, CDR1 is MNHEY and CDR2 is SVGEGT. The CDR3 region has the DNA TGTGCCAGCAGTTACAAGACTAGCGGGGTGTACAATGAGCAGTTCTTC. It codes for CASSYKTSGVYNEQFF.

This clone was seen a few times. This rearrangement joins TRBV27 to TRBJ2-2; 7 nucleotides match TRBD1. In germline, CDR1 is MNHEY, CDR2 SMNVEV (reference sequence). The CDR3 consists of 16 residues. V lost 5 bases and J lost 3; bases outside the gene matches: 9. In DNA, the CDR3 is TGTGCCAGCAGTCCGTGGCAGCAGGGGGACACCGGGGAGCTGTTTTTT. This sequence encodes CASSPWQQGDTGELFF.

The chain links TRBV27 to TRBJ2-3; D remains unclear. The germline V gene has CDR1 MNHEY and CDR2 SMNVEV (reference sequence). This CDR3 spans 10 amino acids. V was trimmed by 8 bases and J by 4 bases, leaving 4 bases between them. The CDR3 DNA sequence: TGTGCCAGCTTCGCAGATACGCAGTATTTT. This codes for CASFADTQYF.

This chain connects TRBV5-1 to TRBJ2-5, with D possibly being TRBD1 (7 bases). V lost 4 bases and J 4 bases, leaving 17 bases between the germline ends. Germline V CDR1 and CDR2: SGHRS, YFSETQ. The CDR3 is 15 residues long. As DNA, the CDR3 is TGCGCCAGCAGCCGGGACGGCCAGGGGGGAGAGACCCAGTACTTC. It codes for CASSRDGQGGETQYF.

The rearrangement joins TRBV11-3 to TRBJ2-1, with TRBD2 as a possible D gene (5 bases). The CDR3 spans 13 residues. Trimming shortened V by 3 bases and J by 4 bases, and 7 bases separated the two germline ends. CDR1 SGHNT and CDR2 YENEEA come from the germline V gene. This chain's CDR3 is CASSLGDYNEQFF. Written as DNA, the CDR3 is TGTGCCAGCAGCTTGGGAGATTACAATGAGCAGTTCTTC.

The chain carries TRBV2 and TRBJ2-4; the D gene is possibly TRBD1 (5 bases). CDR3 length: 13 residues. Germline values: CDR1 SNHLY, CDR2 FYNNEI. Trimming pared 1 base from V and 4 bases from J, leaving 5 bases between. Here the CDR3 DNA reads TGTGCCAGCAGTGAAGGACAGAAAAACATTCAGTACTTC. This gives the protein CASSEGQKNIQYF.

This clone was detected only once. The chain couples TRBV19 to TRBJ1-2, with D possibly matching TRBD1 (6 bases). V was trimmed by 6 bases and J by 1 base, leaving 21 bases between them. The CDR3 loop spans 17 amino acids. Germline assignment: CDR1 LNHDA and CDR2 SQIVND (reference sequence). The CDR3 DNA follows: TGTGCCAGTAGCGGGGGGCGCGGGCCCTCGTATAACTATGGCTACACCTTC. Its translation: CASSGGRGPSYNYGYTF. Together with reference TRBV19 and TRBJ1-2, the CDR3 gives the full variable domain: DGGITQSPKYLFRKEGQNVTLSCEQNLNHDAMYWYRQDPGQGLRLIYYSQIVNDFQKGDIAEGYSVSREKKESFPLTVTSAQKNPTAFYLCASSGGRGPSYNYGYTFGSGTRLTVV.

V and J are TRBV5-8 and TRBJ2-1; D might be TRBD1 (6 bases). The CDR3 is 13 amino acids. Trimming removed 0 bases from V and 7 bases from J, with 8 bases in between. Germline CDR1 SGHTS, CDR2 YDEGEE. The CDR3 DNA reads as TGTGCCAGCAGCTTGGCCAGGGGTAATGAGCAGTTCTTC. Translating it yields CASSLARGNEQFF.

The rearrangement links TRBV7-9 to TRBJ1-1; 8 nucleotides line up with TRBD1. Per germline, CDR1 SEHNR and CDR2 FQNEAQ (reference sequence). V dropped 7 bases and J dropped 3; count of bases not matched to a gene: 10. The CDR3 is 15 residues long. As DNA, the CDR3 is TGTGCCAGCAATCTAAGGGGACAGGCCGACACTGAAGCTTTCTTT. It yields the protein CASNLRGQADTEAFF.

This clone has only one observation. This sequence joins TRBV11-2 and TRBJ1-1; possibly TRBD1 for D (5 bases). Germline V CDR1 and CDR2: SGHAT, FQNNGV. The CDR3 loop spans 16 amino acids. V shed 0 bases and J shed 1 base, with 12 bases lying between them. The CDR3 DNA follows: TGTGCCAGCAGCTTAGATTCCGCAGGGTGGAACACTGAAGCTTTCTTT. It translates to CASSLDSAGWNTEAFF.

The rearrangement uses TRBV10-3 and TRBJ1-3; 7 positions match TRBD1. V gave up 8 bases and J gave up 2 bases; unmatched junction bases: 6. The CDR3 runs to 14 residues. The germline V gene encodes CDR1 ENHRY and CDR2 SYGVKD. This CDR3 reads CAIRKDRAGNTIYF. The CDR3 nucleotides are TGTGCCATCCGAAAAGACAGGGCTGGAAACACCATATATTTT.

The chain links TRBV5-5 to TRBJ2-7; D remains ambiguous. V was shortened by 0 bases and J by 1 base, with 11 bases between the two germline ends. Germline V lookup: CDR1 SGHKS, CDR2 YYEKEE (reference sequence). The CDR3 sequence is 15 residues long. Written as DNA, the CDR3 is TGTGCCAGCAGCTTGGGACACCATTTGTCCTACGAGCAGTACTTC. As protein: CASSLGHHLSYEQYF.

The CDR3 loop is CASSQDSGGAGNTIYF. The CDR3 DNA is TGCGCCAGCAGCCAAGATTCCGGGGGAGCTGGAAACACCATATATTTT. The V and J genes are TRBV4-1 and TRBJ1-3; possible D gene TRBD1, 5 bases. Germline V gives CDR1 MGHRA, CDR2 YSYEKL. The V end lost 0 bases, the J end lost 2 bases, and 11 bases lay between the germline ends. This CDR3 contains 16 residues.

This chain connects TRBV6-5 to TRBJ1-1, with D perhaps matching TRBD1 (6 bases). The CDR3 has 14 amino acids. V lost 6 bases to trimming and J lost 6 bases, with 17 bases between them. Germline assignment: CDR1 MNHEY and CDR2 SVGAGI. The CDR3 DNA sequence: TGTGCCAGCAGACAGGGTCCCCCGGAGGCTGAAGCTTTCTTT. It codes for CASRQGPPEAEAFF.

This clone has a handful of counts. The chain combines TRBV6-5 with TRBJ2-1; 9 nucleotides align to TRBD2. This CDR3 region has 13 residues. Germline lookup yields CDR1 MNHEY and CDR2 SVGAGI. Trimming cost V 8 bases and J 5 bases; bases outside gene matches: 4. The DNA of the CDR3 is TGTGCCAGCTTCGCGGGGGGGAACAATGAGCAGTTCTTC. Translated: CASFAGGNNEQFF.

The rearrangement links TRBV2 to TRBJ1-4, with TRBD1 matching 8 bases. This CDR3 has 15 amino acids. Trimming removed 6 bases from V and 8 bases from J; junction bases left unmatched: 11. Germline CDR1 reads SNHLY; CDR2 reads FYNNEI. Written as DNA, the CDR3 is TGTGCCAGCAGGGATCAGGGGGCGGTAAGCGAAAAACTGTTTTTT. Its protein is CASRDQGAVSEKLFF.

The V gene is TRBV4-1, the J gene TRBJ1-2; perhaps TRBD1 as D (6 bases). Germline V lookup: CDR1 MGHRA, CDR2 YSYEKL. Trimming took 4 bases from V and 3 from J, leaving 15 bases between them. The CDR3 is made up of 15 amino acids. CDR3 nucleotide sequence: TGCGCCAGCAGCCTTAGGGGGGGCGTCGACTATGGCTACACCTTC. Amino acid sequence: CASSLRGGVDYGYTF.

A note on this clone: Different DNA sequences within this sample yield the same CDR3. The chain carries TRBV14 and TRBJ1-2; 9 bases line up with TRBD1. CDR3 length: 14 residues. Germline CDR1 and CDR2: SGHDN and FVKESK. The V gene end was trimmed by 4 bases and the J gene end by 2 bases; junction bases not matched to a gene: 2. The CDR3 region has the DNA TGTGCCAGCAGCCGGGACAGGGTGAACTATGGCTACACCTTC. Protein product: CASSRDRVNYGYTF.

The genes are TRBV10-3 and TRBJ1-5, with TRBD1 matching 7 bases. This CDR3 is built from 14 residues. V lost 4 bases and J lost 4; bases outside the gene matches: 4. Germline-derived CDR1 and CDR2 are ENHRY and SYGVKD. The CDR3 DNA sequence: TGTGCCATCAGTGCGGGACAGCGAAATCAGCCCCAGCATTTT. Protein: CAISAGQRNQPQHF.